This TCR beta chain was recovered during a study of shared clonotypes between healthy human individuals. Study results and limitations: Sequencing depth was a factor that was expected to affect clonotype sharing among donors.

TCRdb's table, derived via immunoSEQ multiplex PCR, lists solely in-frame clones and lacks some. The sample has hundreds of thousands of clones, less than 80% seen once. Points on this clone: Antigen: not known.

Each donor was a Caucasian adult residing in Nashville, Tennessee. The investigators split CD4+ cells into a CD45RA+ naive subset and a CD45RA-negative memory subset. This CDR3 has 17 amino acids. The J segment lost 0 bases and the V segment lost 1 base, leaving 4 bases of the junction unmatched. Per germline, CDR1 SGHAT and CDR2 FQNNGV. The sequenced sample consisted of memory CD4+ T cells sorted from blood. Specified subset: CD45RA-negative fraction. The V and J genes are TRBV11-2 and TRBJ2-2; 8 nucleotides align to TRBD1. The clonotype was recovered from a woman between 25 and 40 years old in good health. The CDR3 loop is CASSLVRGPANTGELFF. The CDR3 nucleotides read TGTGCCAGCAGCTTAGTCAGGGGGCCAGCGAACACCGGGGAGCTGTTTTTT.